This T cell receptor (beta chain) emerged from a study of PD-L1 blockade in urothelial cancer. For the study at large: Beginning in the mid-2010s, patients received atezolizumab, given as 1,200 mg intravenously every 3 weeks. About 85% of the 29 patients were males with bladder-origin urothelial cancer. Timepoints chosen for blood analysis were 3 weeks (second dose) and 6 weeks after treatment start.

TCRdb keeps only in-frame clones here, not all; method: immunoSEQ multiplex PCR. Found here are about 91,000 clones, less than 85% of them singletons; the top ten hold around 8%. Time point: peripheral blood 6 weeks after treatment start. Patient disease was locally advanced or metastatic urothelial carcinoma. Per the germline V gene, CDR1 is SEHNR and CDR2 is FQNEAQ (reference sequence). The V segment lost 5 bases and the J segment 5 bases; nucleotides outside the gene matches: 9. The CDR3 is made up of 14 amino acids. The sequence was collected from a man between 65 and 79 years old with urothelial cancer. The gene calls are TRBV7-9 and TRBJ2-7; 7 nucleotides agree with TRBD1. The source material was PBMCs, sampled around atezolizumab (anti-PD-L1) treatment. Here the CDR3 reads CASSRGWQGDEQYF. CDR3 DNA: TGTGCCAGCAGCCGAGGGTGGCAGGGGGACGAGCAGTACTTC.